This is a list of T cell receptor beta chains from one sample in a study of blood T cell repertoires in COVID-19. Assay used: immunoSEQ multiplex PCR; TCRdb lists only in-frame clones, some missing. The sample yields under 250,000 clones, approximately 83% seen once. Sequenced input: peripheral blood. All receptors derive from a man aged 50 or older with active or convalescent COVID-19. CDR3s include the opening cysteine and the closing phenylalanine or tryptophan.

TRBV5-5,CASSMGTAGNTIYF
TRBV7-9,CASSPGAPYTEAFF
TRBV9,CASSVGFAETDTQYF
TRBV24-1,CATSDLRDRGHEKLFF
TRBV7-9,CASSSSNTGMRNTEAFF
TRBV7-3,CASSLKGLFATGGNGELFF
TRBV11-2,CASSPLRVGPSGANVLTF
TRBV30,CAWSAGRVNEKLFF
TRBV4-3,CASSQDSHGGNKEKLFF
TRBV2,CASRAPRGQGEKLFF
TRBV4-1,CASSPAEGRTNSTNEKLFF
TRBV2,CAVGRDNEQFF
TRBV2,CASQGYGNYGYTF
TRBV7-9,CASSLARTGAQPQHF
TRBV29-1,CSVEDLGTTQETQYF
TRBV9,CASSETGGVNYGYTF
TRBV5-1,CASSPDTYNEQFF
TRBV6-5,CASVPGQGANTEAFF
TRBV5-4,CASSDRYDGEKLFF
TRBV5-1,CASSLAPGLAGVLRNTGELFF
TRBV11-1,CASSMGQGSDQETQYF
TRBV28,CASSLGEGGGHF
TRBV5-1,CASSLGGRYNEQFF
TRBV19,CASSTAHTGELFF
TRBV24-1,CATSDLRGGALGEQFF
TRBV4-3,CASSQDLGGHQPQHF
TRBV28,CASSFLTPNTEAFF